The entry below gives a single TCR beta chain sequence along with its context. Which antigen it targets is not known. One base away there is no much larger clone; base qualities are not given. The protocol used for the library was the immunoSEQ multiplex PCR assay. For the multiplex PCR, a mixture combining 60 forward primers for TCR Vbeta segments and 13 reverse primers for TCR Jbeta segments was used. A multiplex PCR assay on genomic DNA amplified the CDR3 region of rearranged TCR beta genes. The Illumina HiSeq System was used to sequence the amplified TCR beta libraries as 87-base-pair reads. Per the original workflow: A later analysis counted about 80 million unique TCR beta chains across the approximately 700 repertoires, and 10 million to 11 million of these chains were shared by at least two donors. Raw reads were error-corrected and collapsed into unique sequences by a nearest-neighbor algorithm in which closely related sequences were merged to remove PCR and sequencing errors. CDR3 sequences were aligned to IMGT reference sequences to assign V, D and J gene segments. Each retained sequence needed at least a six-nucleotide match to both a V gene segment and a J gene segment. A rearrangement counted as productive if the CDR3 had no stop codons and remained in frame with V and J, and every other rearrangement counted as non-productive. CDR3 was defined by IMGT convention, running from the second conserved V-encoded cysteine to the conserved J-encoded phenylalanine. In an earlier analysis of around 570 of the donors, sequences lacking an unambiguous match to a single V gene segment were excluded. An earlier analysis of 587 of the donors classified V segments as functional when productive rearrangements were above 56.7% and as segregating when the standard deviation between donors was above 5%. A statistical classification framework was developed to diagnose cytomegalovirus status using the catalog of TCR beta chain sequences. In a later analysis, TCR nucleotide sequences were compared against IMGT/GENE-DB human TR gene sequences so that V and J genes could be assigned. In a later analysis, CDR3 sequences and most-parsimonious VDJ recombination scenarios were assigned using the TCRdist pipeline. A later analysis defined each TCR beta chain by its CDR3 amino acid sequence plus V-gene family, and excluded reads lacking a unique V-gene family. In a later analysis, fewer than 650 highly shared, low-generation-probability nucleotide sequences were removed to address suspected cross-contamination and a sequencing artifact. In a later analysis, a clonal expansion index for each public chain was calculated from normalized within-repertoire ranks of inferred template counts. In a later analysis, generation probabilities were computed using a VDJ recombination model fitted to out-of-frame rearrangements, and the results were checked against IGoR. In a later analysis, hypergeometric tests were used to score TCR-TCR, TCR-HLA and TCR-CMV co-occurrence, with a repertoire-size bias correction applied to TCR pairs. A later analysis estimated false discovery rates by permuting HLA or CMV assignments 20 times. In a later analysis, co-occurring TCRs were grouped using DBSCAN, and TCRdist sequence similarity was added for clustering within HLA-allele-positive subsets. Repertoires with fewer than 30,000 or more than 120,000 public chains were left out of co-occurrence clustering, as were a handful of repertoires with anomalous nucleotide sharing. TCRdb stores this immuneACCESS table with in-frame sequences only. Part of the clones is absent; in the studies checked, under half of the shortfall reflects unresolved V genes, and no reason is known for the rest. That table supplies the V and J calls and clone size; D and trimming were determined from the DNA. This sample comprises roughly 230,000 clones, roughly 78% of them detected only once. The ten largest clonotypes hold approximately 0.49% of the sample.

Here V drops 5 bases and J drops 5 bases, and the junction holds 7 bases not matched to any gene. The CDR3 goes from the cysteine to the phenylalanine over 14 residues. Just the 42-base CDR3 DNA is kept, in frame starting at base 1. CDR1 and CDR2, looked up from the germline V gene (reference sequence), are SGHNT and YYREEE. This sample stems from a study of cytomegalovirus exposure and HLA in healthy donors (dated by TCRdb to the late 2010s). Regarding the research as a whole: An earlier analysis of around 600 of the donors reported roughly 300 Gb of sequence data and roughly 100 million unique TCR beta sequences from 150 million to 200 million T cells. Across about 370 genotyped donors of the cohort, an average of about 240,000 unique TCR beta nucleotide sequences per donor were sequenced, and 15% to 20% of those sequences were non-productive. Alongside the repertoire data, information on donor age, sex, ethnicity and CMV serostatus was compiled. A later genetic analysis used genome-wide SNP genotypes for about three fifths of the 666 donors, treating that subset as a discovery cohort. In a later analysis, previously published TCR beta repertoires from fewer than 750 donors were re-analyzed and high-resolution HLA genotyping was added so that TCR occurrence patterns could be studied. In an earlier analysis of a few hundred of the donors, high-throughput TCR beta sequencing was used to judge whether each TCR beta V gene segment behaved as functional or pseudogenic. The study aimed to test whether cataloging public T cell receptors could reveal signatures of past pathogen exposure. Besides the first cohort of around 700 subjects, a separate validation cohort made up of 95 to 150 different subjects was used. HLA typing included class I and class II loci at four-digit resolution. The study combined high-throughput TCR immunosequencing, statistical association of individual TCRs with disease status, and machine learning to predict cytomegalovirus infection status. Typing coverage varied by locus: roughly 629-630 donors for A, B, C, DRB1 and DQB1; around 560 for DQA1; approximately 610 for DPA1; approximately 470 for DPB1. About 310 gigabases of sequencing data and approximately 93 million unique TCR sequences were included in an early release covering around 650 HLA-typed donors. Every repertoire in the discovery cohort had been generated on one and the same sequencing platform. Roughly 5 DR-DQ haplotypes were handled as single units for association and clustering because linkage in the cohort was strong. The study profiled the T cell repertoires of some 610 subjects by immunosequencing and related them to cytomegalovirus serostatus. Of the roughly 400 genotyped donors, roughly 80% fell in the genetic ancestry cluster associated with self-reported Caucasian donors. In the later analysis, no new phenotypic data were used to find candidate immune exposures; instead, reliance was placed on TCR beta sequences and their occurrence across donors. What the work shows at the level of the full study, not this receptor alone: Because the 87-base-pair reads could not distinguish some IMGT-functional V segments, including TRBV6-2 and TRBV6-3, those segments were excluded. The authors suggested that the approach could potentially be extended to other disease states and immunological phenotypes. Compared with equally common non-associated chains, HLA-associated TCR beta chains in a later analysis were more clonally expanded and had lower generation probabilities. CMV serostatus was the only immune exposure information available for the cohort. This cohort had only TCR beta chains sequenced, and the lack of alpha or paired-chain data limited which features could be detected. Across donors, most TCR sequences were observed very rarely, whereas some public TCRs were present in many individuals. In vitro tests confirmed that three of the cytomegalovirus-associated TCR beta chains recognize cytomegalovirus antigens. A total of fewer than 200 TCR beta chains were listed by the study as associated with cytomegalovirus. V-gene and J-gene trimming of TCR beta chains was associated with a missense DCLRE1C variant in a later genetic analysis, and the association was replicated in an independent cohort. When HLA alleles, especially DR and DQ, strongly co-occurred, attributing TCR associations to individual alleles was difficult. The earlier analysis of 587 of the donors excluded fewer than 20 rarely observed V segments, including chromosome 9 orphons, because counts were too low. A later analysis found that TCR association rates varied across HLA loci, with DRB1 alleles showing the most associated TCRs and HLA-C alleles the fewest. A later genetic analysis reported fewer N-insertions in productive TCRs among donors in an Asian-associated ancestry cluster than the roughly 640-donor mean. A cluster of highly shared sequence variants was judged likely to be a technical artifact of the sequencing pipeline. In an earlier analysis of some 550 of the donors, most TCR beta V segments were observed in productive rearrangements about 87% or about 30% of the time, broadly matching IMGT annotations. Roughly uniform sequencing depth across donors was assumed in presence/absence analyses, although this assumption may not hold. A further reported finding was that TCR beta sequences accurately predicted the HLA-A and HLA-B alleles for most subjects in the first cohort. Because HLA typing was unavailable for some donors at each locus, only the typed subset was used in association tests. Correlated functional status among segregating V segments might reflect linkage disequilibrium, but an unknown experimental factor could not be ruled out. In a later analysis, 15,000 to 20,000 TCR beta sequences were associated with specific HLA alleles at a false discovery rate of 0.05. In both the original and validation cohorts, the classifier was reported to diagnose cytomegalovirus status with high specificity and sensitivity. In a later analysis, most CMV-associated TCR beta chains were found to appear HLA-restricted, with HLA associations seemingly driven largely by CMV exposure. According to a later analysis, parvovirus B19, influenza, CMV and Epstein-Barr virus appeared linked to several top co-occurrence clusters.

The cohort comprised more than 550 healthy bone marrow donors. At the time of sampling, every cohort member was nominally healthy, though immune exposures that went unrecorded were likely present. The donor tested CMV seronegative and was one of the 352 seronegative cohort members. A peripheral blood sample was collected from each donor, and TCR beta sequencing was performed on peripheral blood mononuclear cells. Genomic DNA was extracted from the blood cell samples with the Qiagen DNeasy Blood Extraction Kit. The sequence was obtained from a boy between 10 and 17 years old in good health and CMV-seronegative. The chain is encoded by TRBV5-4 joined to TRBJ2-5; TRBD2 matches 9 bases in the middle. Specimen: PBMCs. The sequence in DNA is TGTGCCAGCAGTGTAGCGGGGGCCGGGGAGACCCAGTACTTC. Its product reads: CASSVAGAGETQYF.